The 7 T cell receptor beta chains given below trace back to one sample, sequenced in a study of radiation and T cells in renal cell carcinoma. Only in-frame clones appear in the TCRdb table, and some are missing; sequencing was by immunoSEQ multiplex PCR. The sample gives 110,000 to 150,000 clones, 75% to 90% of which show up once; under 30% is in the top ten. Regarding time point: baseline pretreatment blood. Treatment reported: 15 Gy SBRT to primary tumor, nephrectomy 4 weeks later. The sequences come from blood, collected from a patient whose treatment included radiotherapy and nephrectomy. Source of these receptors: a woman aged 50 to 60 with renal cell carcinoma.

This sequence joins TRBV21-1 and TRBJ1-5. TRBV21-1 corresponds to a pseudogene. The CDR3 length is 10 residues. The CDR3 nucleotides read TGTGCCAGCAGCGATCAGCCCCAGCATTTT. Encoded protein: CASSDQPQHF.

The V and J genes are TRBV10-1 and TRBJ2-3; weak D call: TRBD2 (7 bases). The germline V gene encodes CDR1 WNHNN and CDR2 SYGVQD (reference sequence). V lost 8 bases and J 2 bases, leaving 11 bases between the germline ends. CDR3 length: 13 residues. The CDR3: CASGGASTDTQYF. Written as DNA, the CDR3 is TGCGCCAGCGGGGGGGCCTCCACAGATACGCAGTATTTT.

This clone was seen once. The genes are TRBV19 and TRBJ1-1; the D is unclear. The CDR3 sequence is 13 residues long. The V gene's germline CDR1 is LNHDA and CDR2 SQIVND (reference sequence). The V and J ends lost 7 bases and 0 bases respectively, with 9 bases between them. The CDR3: CASNPGMNTEAFF. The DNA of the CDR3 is TGTGCCAGTAACCCCGGAATGAACACTGAAGCTTTCTTT.

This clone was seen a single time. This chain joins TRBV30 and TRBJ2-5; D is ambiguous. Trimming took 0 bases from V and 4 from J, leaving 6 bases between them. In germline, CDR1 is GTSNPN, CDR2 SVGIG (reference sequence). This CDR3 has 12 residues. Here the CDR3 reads CAWSVQRETQYF. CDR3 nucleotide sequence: TGTGCCTGGAGTGTACAACGAGAGACCCAGTACTTC. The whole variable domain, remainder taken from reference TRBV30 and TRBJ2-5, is SQTIHQWPATLVQPVGSPLSLECTVEGTSNPNLYWYRQAAGRGLQLLFYSVGIGQISSEVPQNLSASRPQDRQFILSSKKLLLSDSGFYLCAWSVQRETQYFGPGTRLLVL.

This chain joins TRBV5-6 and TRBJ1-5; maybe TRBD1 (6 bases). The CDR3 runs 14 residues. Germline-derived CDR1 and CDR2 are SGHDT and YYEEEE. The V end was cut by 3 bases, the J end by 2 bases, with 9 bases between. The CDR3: CASSSAGGNQPQHF. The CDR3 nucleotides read TGTGCCAGCAGCTCCGCAGGGGGCAATCAGCCCCAGCATTTT.

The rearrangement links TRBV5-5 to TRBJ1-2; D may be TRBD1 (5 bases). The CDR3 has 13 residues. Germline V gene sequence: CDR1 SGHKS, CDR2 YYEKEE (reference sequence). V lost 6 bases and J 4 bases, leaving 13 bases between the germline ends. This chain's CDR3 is CASNPGLSYGYTF. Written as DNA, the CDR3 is TGTGCCAGCAACCCGGGACTGAGCTATGGCTACACCTTC.

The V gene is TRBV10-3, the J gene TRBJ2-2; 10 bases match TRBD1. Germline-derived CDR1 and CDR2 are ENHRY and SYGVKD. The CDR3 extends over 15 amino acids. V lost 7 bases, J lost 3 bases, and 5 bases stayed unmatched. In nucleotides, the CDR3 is TGTGCCATCAAACCGGGACAGGGGCACACCGGGGAGCTGTTTTTT. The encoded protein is CAIKPGQGHTGELFF.